A selection of T cell receptor beta chains follows, all from one sample in a study of blood T cell repertoires in COVID-19. The table came from immunoSEQ multiplex PCR; TCRdb's copy has only in-frame clones and leaves some out. The sample records some 190,000 clones, around 80% being singletons. The material sequenced was PBMCs or T cells enriched from blood (not recorded which). These receptors were collected from a man aged 55 to 70 who had been exposed to COVID-19. Each CDR3 is given with its conserved first and last residue. D genes are given only for firm matches. Expanded clones are given a class, and other clones once, few, many or no size at all.

abundance	v_gene	j_gene	d_gene	CDR3nt	CDR3aa
NA	TRBV7-8	TRBJ1-5	NA	TGTGCCAGCAGCTTAGATCCAGGGGACAATCAGCCCCAGCATTTT	CASSLDPGDNQPQHF
NA	TRBV7-2	TRBJ2-1	TRBD2	TGTGCCAGCACAGCTTTCACTAGCGGGAGGAACAATGAGCAGTTCTTC	CASTAFTSGRNNEQFF
many	TRBV5-1	TRBJ2-5	NA	TGCGCCAGCAGCCCGTGGTATGCAGCGAAAGAGACCCAGTACTTC	CASSPWYAAKETQYF
NA	TRBV5-4	TRBJ2-2	NA	TGTGCCAGCAGCTTGGACAGGAAGGTAACCGGGGAGCTGTTTTTT	CASSLDRKVTGELFF
few	TRBV6-5	TRBJ2-7	TRBD2	TGTGCCAGCAGTTACTCCCCTAGCGGGAGTGGCGAGCAGTACTTC	CASSYSPSGSGEQYF
NA	TRBV19	TRBJ2-7	NA	TGTGCCAGTAGTCCCCAAGGACAGTCCTACGAGCAGTACTTC	CASSPQGQSYEQYF
NA	TRBV3-1/TRBV3-2	TRBJ2-2	NA	TGTGCCAGCAGCCAAGCACGACTTACGAACACCGGGGAGCTGTTTTTT	CASSQARLTNTGELFF
NA	TRBV30	TRBJ1-6	NA	TGTGCCTGGAAAGGGGTGGGGAATTCACCCCTCCACTTT	CAWKGVGNSPLHF
NA	TRBV19	TRBJ1-1	TRBD1	TGTGCCAGTAGTATCCGGGACAGGGGATCCCTACAAGCTTTCTTT	CASSIRDRGSLQAFF
NA	TRBV11-1	TRBJ2-5	TRBD1	TGTGCCAGCAGCTTTCCGGGACAGGGGAGAGAGACCCAGTACTTC	CASSFPGQGRETQYF
NA	TRBV24-1	TRBJ2-7	TRBD1	TGTGCCACCAGTGACCCGGGACAGCTTTTTTCCTACGAGCAGTACTTC	CATSDPGQLFSYEQYF
NA	TRBV27	TRBJ2-7	NA	TGTGCCAGCAGTCGCCAACTGCAAGCTATGGAGCAGTACTTC	CASSRQLQAMEQYF
NA	TRBV28	TRBJ1-1	NA	TGTGCCAGCAGCCGGACCGGGGGGTTCAACACTGAAGCTTTCTTT	CASSRTGGFNTEAFF
NA	TRBV5-1	TRBJ2-7	TRBD2	TGCGCCAGCAGCTTAACTCTACTAGCGGGAGGACAGTACGAGCAGTACTTC	CASSLTLLAGGQYEQYF
NA	TRBV7-3	TRBJ2-7	NA	TGTGCCAGCAGCTTAAAAGCAAACTACGAGCAGTACTTC	CASSLKANYEQYF
NA	TRBV30	TRBJ2-5	NA	TGTGCCTGGAGTTCGACAGTGACCCAAGAGACCCAGTACTTC	CAWSSTVTQETQYF
NA	TRBV30	TRBJ1-1	NA	TGTGCCTGGAGTGTAGGACGGACCGGGGGGGACACTGAAGCTTTCTTT	CAWSVGRTGGDTEAFF
NA	TRBV11-2	TRBJ2-5	TRBD1	TGTGCCAGCAGCTCCGTCGGACAGGGCCAAGAGACCCAGTACTTC	CASSSVGQGQETQYF
NA	TRBV27	TRBJ2-1	NA	TGTGCCACCGGAGGGCCTCACTACAATGAGCAGTTCTTC	CATGGPHYNEQFF
NA	TRBV5-4	TRBJ2-7	TRBD2	TGTGCCAGCAGCCCGGGACTAGGGTCCTACGAGCAGTACTTC	CASSPGLGSYEQYF
NA	TRBV5-4	TRBJ2-1	NA	TGTGCCAGCAGCTTGGTTTTCCCGGGGGACAATGAGCAGTTCTTC	CASSLVFPGDNEQFF
once	TRBV28	TRBJ2-7	NA	TGTGCCAGCAGTGTCAGATACGAGCAGTACTTC	CASSVRYEQYF
NA	TRBV5-4	TRBJ1-1	NA	TGTGCCAGCAGCTTGGTGAGGGCCCTCGCCATGAACACTGAAGCTTTCTTT	CASSLVRALAMNTEAFF
NA	TRBV3-1/TRBV3-2	TRBJ1-2	NA	TGTGCCAGCAGCCCATGGGCGGGGGGCTTTGTCGGCTACACCTTC	CASSPWAGGFVGYTF